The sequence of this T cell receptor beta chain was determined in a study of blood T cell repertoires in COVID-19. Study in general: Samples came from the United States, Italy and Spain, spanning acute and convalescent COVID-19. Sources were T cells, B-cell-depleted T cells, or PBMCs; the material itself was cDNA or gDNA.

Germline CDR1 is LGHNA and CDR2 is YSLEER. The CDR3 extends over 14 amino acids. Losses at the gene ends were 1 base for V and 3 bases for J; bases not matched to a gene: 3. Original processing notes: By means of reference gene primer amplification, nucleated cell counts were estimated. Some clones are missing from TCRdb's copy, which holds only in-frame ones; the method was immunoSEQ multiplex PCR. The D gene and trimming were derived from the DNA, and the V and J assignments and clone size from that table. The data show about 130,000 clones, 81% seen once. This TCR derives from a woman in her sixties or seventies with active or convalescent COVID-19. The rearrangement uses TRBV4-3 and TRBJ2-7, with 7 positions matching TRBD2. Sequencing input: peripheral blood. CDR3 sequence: CASSQGGGYYEQYF. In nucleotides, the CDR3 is TGCGCCAGCAGCCAAGGGGGGGGTTACTACGAGCAGTACTTC.